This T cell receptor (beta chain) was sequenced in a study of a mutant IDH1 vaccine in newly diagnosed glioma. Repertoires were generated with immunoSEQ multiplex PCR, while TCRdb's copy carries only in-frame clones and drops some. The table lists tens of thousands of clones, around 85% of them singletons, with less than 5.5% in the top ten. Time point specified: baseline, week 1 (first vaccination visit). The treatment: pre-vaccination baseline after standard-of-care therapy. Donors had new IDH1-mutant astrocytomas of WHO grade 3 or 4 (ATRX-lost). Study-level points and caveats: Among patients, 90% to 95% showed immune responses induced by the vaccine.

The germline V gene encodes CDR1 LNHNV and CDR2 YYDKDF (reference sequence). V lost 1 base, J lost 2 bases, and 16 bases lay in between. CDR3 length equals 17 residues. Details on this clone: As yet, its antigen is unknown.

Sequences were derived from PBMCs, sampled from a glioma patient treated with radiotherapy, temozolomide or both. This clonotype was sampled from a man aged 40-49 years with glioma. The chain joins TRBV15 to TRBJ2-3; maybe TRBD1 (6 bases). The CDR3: CATSRVATGHTTDTQYF. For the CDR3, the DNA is TGTGCCACCAGCAGAGTGGCGACAGGCCATACCACAGATACGCAGTATTTT. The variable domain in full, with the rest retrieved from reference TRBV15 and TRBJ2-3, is DAMVIQNPRYQVTQFGKPVTLSCSQTLNHNVMYWYQQKSSQAPKLLFHYYDKDFNNEADTPDNFQSRRPNTSFCFLDIRSPGLGDTAMYLCATSRVATGHTTDTQYFGPGTRLTVL.